The next 28 T cell receptor beta chains were all read from a single sample in a study of T-cell memory formation after mild COVID-19. TCRdb fed the 5' RACE reads into MiXCR, producing one record per CDR3 protein. Of about 540,000 distinct CDR3 sequences listed, about a fifth are singletons. Sequencing was carried out using PBMCs or a T cell subset sorted from them (not recorded which). The receptors were sampled from an adult woman who had mild COVID-19 (a few samples of this study predate the infection). Cell type and time point are not known.

This chain connects TRBV7-7 to TRBJ2-3; D gene uncertain. Trimming took off 6 bases at V and 8 bases at J, with 9 bases between the two ends. CDR1 is SSHAT, CDR2 FNYEAQ, per germline (reference sequence). The CDR3 contains 11 residues. Here the CDR3 reads CASRSLSTQYF. The CDR3 DNA reads as TGTGCCAGCAGAAGCCTTAGTACGCAGTATTTT.

This CDR3 is CSARGPGNRGPNTEAFF. In nucleotides, the CDR3 is TGCAGTGCTAGGGGCCCGGGGAACAGGGGACCGAACACTGAAGCTTTCTTT. This chain uses TRBV20-1 with TRBJ1-1, with 7 bases fitting TRBD1. V dropped 3 bases and J dropped 1; count of bases not matched to a gene: 14. The germline CDR1 and CDR2 sequences are DFQATT and SNEGSKA (reference sequence). The length of the CDR3 is 17 residues.

This chain links TRBV7-9 with TRBJ2-1, with D maybe TRBD1 (6 bases). V was cut by 6 bases and J by 4 bases, with 22 bases left in between. The CDR3 runs 17 residues. Germline-derived CDR1 and CDR2 are SEHNR and FQNEAQ (reference sequence). The CDR3, as DNA: TGTGCCAGCAGTTCCCGGGACACAGGGAAGGGATACAATGAGCAGTTCTTC. Amino acids: CASSSRDTGKGYNEQFF.

This clonotype was detected only once. At one boundary the junction diverges from the germline segment, which might be a read error. The chain uses TRBV12-3 or TRBV12-4 and TRBJ1-4; 9 bases agree with TRBD1. This CDR3 comprises 13 residues. Here the CDR3 DNA reads TGTGCCAGCAGTGCCCGGGACAGGGTGAACTTGATTTTT. Residues: CASSARDRVNLIF.

The chain couples TRBV7-9 to TRBJ2-3, with D unclear. Germline CDR1 SEHNR, CDR2 FQNEAQ (reference sequence). This CDR3 has 16 amino acids. The V end was cut by 3 bases, the J end by 4 bases, with 17 bases between. For the CDR3, the DNA is TGTGCCAGCAGCTTTTTGGAACTGCAGGCGTCAGATACGCAGTATTTT. Its translation: CASSFLELQASDTQYF.

This sequence joins TRBV9 and TRBJ2-1, with D possibly matching TRBD2 (6 bases). Trimming shortened V by 4 bases and J by 2 bases, and 13 bases separated the two germline ends. The CDR3 has 15 residues. Germline assignment: CDR1 SGDLS and CDR2 YYNGEE. For the CDR3, the DNA is TGTGCCAGCAGCTTAGAGAGCGGGCCCTACAATGAGCAGTTCTTC. As protein: CASSLESGPYNEQFF.

The rearrangement uses TRBV6-5 and TRBJ2-7; D perhaps matches TRBD1 (5 bases). Between the trimmed V and J ends, which lost 4 bases and 2 bases, there was a span of 15 bases. Germline lookup yields CDR1 MNHEY and CDR2 SVGAGI. The CDR3 length is 15 residues. The CDR3 sequence is CASSFFLTATYEQYF. CDR3 coding DNA: TGTGCCAGCAGTTTCTTCCTGACAGCGACCTACGAGCAGTACTTC.

This rearrangement joins TRBV5-1 to TRBJ2-4, with 7 bases aligning to TRBD1. The CDR3 is made up of 13 amino acids. V gave up 0 bases and J gave up 6 bases; unmatched junction bases: 0. Germline CDR1 SGHRS, CDR2 YFSETQ. CDR3 sequence reads: CASSLDRGNIQYF. CDR3 bases: TGCGCCAGCAGCTTGGACAGGGGAAACATTCAGTACTTC.

This clonotype was picked up a small number of times. The V gene is TRBV3-1, the J gene TRBJ2-7, with 8 bases fitting TRBD2. CDR1 LGHDT and CDR2 YNNKEL come from the germline V gene (reference sequence). J was trimmed by 6 bases and V by 6 bases; bases with no gene match: 7. This CDR3 is built from 13 residues. The CDR3 nucleotides read TGTGCCAGCAGTCCTAGCGGGCCGCGCGAGCAGTACTTC. Protein: CASSPSGPREQYF.

This clonotype was counted a single time. CDR3: CASSFTDPRDEQYF. CDR3 nucleotide sequence: TGCGCCAGCAGCTTTACAGACCCCAGGGACGAGCAGTACTTC. This chain links TRBV5-1 with TRBJ2-7; D might be TRBD1 (5 bases). CDR1 and CDR2 (germline): SGHRS, YFSETQ. V shed 2 bases and J shed 5 bases, with 14 bases lying between them. The CDR3 contains 14 residues. Using reference TRBV5-1 and TRBJ2-7 for the parts outside the CDR3, the full variable domain is KAGVTQTPRYLIKTRGQQVTLSCSPISGHRSVSWYQQTPGQGLQFLFEYFSETQRNKGNFPGRFSGRQFSNSRSEMNVSTLELGDSALYLCASSFTDPRDEQYFGPGTRLTVT.

This clonotype was seen ten or more times. In nucleotides, the CDR3 is TGCGCCAGCAGCTGGGGGGCCCCCCCCGATACGCAGTATTTT. Its translation: CASSWGAPPDTQYF. The rearrangement joins TRBV5-1 to TRBJ2-3; TRBD1 or TRBD2 may be the D gene (6 bases each). The germline V gene encodes CDR1 SGHRS and CDR2 YFSETQ. This CDR3 is 14 amino acids long. Trimming pared 3 bases from V and 6 bases from J, leaving 14 bases between.

The V call is TRBV5-5, the J call TRBJ1-3, with 7 bases identical to TRBD1. In germline, CDR1 is SGHKS, CDR2 YYEKEE (reference sequence). The CDR3 consists of 16 residues. V was clipped by 3 bases and J by 2 bases; unmatched bases: 8. The CDR3 DNA sequence: TGTGCCAGCAGCTGGGAGACAGGGCGGACTGGAAACACCATATATTTT. This codes for CASSWETGRTGNTIYF.

The gene calls are TRBV12-3 or TRBV12-4 and TRBJ2-1; 13 positions match TRBD2. The CDR3 totals 16 residues. J gave up 9 bases and V 6 bases, and 11 bases lay outside the gene matches. This chain's CDR3 is CASRDRSGLAGVEQFF. The DNA for the CDR3 is TGTGCCAGCAGAGATAGGAGCGGACTAGCGGGAGTTGAGCAGTTCTTC.

V usage is TRBV4-3 and J usage is TRBJ2-1; D ambiguous. Germline V CDR1 and CDR2: LGHNA, YSLEER. The CDR3 totals 14 residues. V gave up 1 base and J gave up 9 bases, with 13 bases separating them. For the CDR3, the DNA is TGCGCCAGCAGCCAAGCCCGTGTAGTAGTTGAGCAGTTCTTC. Protein product: CASSQARVVVEQFF.

This clonotype was recorded at least ten times. The chain is built from TRBV7-3 and TRBJ2-7; 9 nucleotides align to TRBD2. V lost 1 base to trimming and J lost 2 bases; unmatched junction nucleotides: 3. Germline CDR1 is SGHTA and CDR2 is FQGTGA. The CDR3 loop spans 15 amino acids. CDR3 in DNA: TGTGCCAGCAGCTTAAGGCGGGGGGGACCCTACGAGCAGTACTTC. Amino acids: CASSLRRGGPYEQYF. Full variable domain (missing parts from reference TRBV7-3 and TRBJ2-7): GAGVSQTPSNKVTEKGKYVELRCDPISGHTALYWYRQSLGQGPEFLIYFQGTGAADDSGLPNDRFFAVRPEGSVSTLKIQRTERGDSAVYLCASSLRRGGPYEQYFGPGTRLTVT.

This clonotype was counted once. The V and J genes are TRBV4-1 and TRBJ2-7; tentatively, D is TRBD1 (5 bases). In germline, CDR1 is MGHRA, CDR2 YSYEKL. The length of the CDR3 is 17 residues. V was cut by 0 bases and J by 0 bases, with 15 bases left in between. CDR3 amino acids: CASSQDPLGHRSYEQYF. The CDR3 DNA reads TGCGCCAGCAGCCAAGACCCTCTCGGACACCGCTCCTACGAGCAGTACTTC.

This clonotype was seen repeatedly, ten times or more. V and J are TRBV11-2 and TRBJ1-3; unclear D gene. V lost 7 bases to trimming and J lost 0 bases, with 7 bases between them. This CDR3 spans 13 amino acids. Germline-derived CDR1 and CDR2 are SGHAT and FQNNGV. The DNA of the CDR3 is TGTGCCAGCACTGCCGTCTCTGGAAACACCATATATTTT. Translated: CASTAVSGNTIYF.

This clonotype was detected a few times. V usage is TRBV11-1 and J usage is TRBJ2-7; unclear D gene. The CDR3 sequence is 12 residues long. The V gene lost 0 bases and the J gene lost 5 bases, with 5 bases spanning the gap. Germline CDR1 is SGHAT and CDR2 is FQDESV (reference sequence). Written as DNA, the CDR3 is TGTGCCAGCAGCTTAGCGCCCCACGAGCAGTACTTC. Residues: CASSLAPHEQYF.

The chain uses TRBV9 and TRBJ1-5; D remains unclear. V gave up 0 bases and J gave up 4 bases, with 11 bases separating them. CDR3 length: 15 amino acids. Per the germline V gene, CDR1 is SGDLS and CDR2 is YYNGEE. CDR3 sequence reads: CASSVGNSLNQPQHF. CDR3 nucleotide sequence: TGTGCCAGCAGCGTAGGAAACAGTTTAAATCAGCCCCAGCATTTT.

This clonotype was detected a few times. The rearrangement joins TRBV7-9 to TRBJ2-7, with D unclear. CDR3 length: 14 residues. Germline CDR1 reads SEHNR; CDR2 reads FQNEAQ (reference sequence). With 1 base removed from V and 2 bases from J, the gap between germline ends came to 9 bases. This chain's CDR3 is CASSLVTVPYEQYF. CDR3 DNA sequence: TGTGCCAGCAGCTTAGTCACAGTGCCCTACGAGCAGTACTTC.

This clonotype was counted a few times. In DNA form, the CDR3 reads TGTGCCAGCAGCCAAGAACGGGCGGACACTGAAGCTTTCTTT. It specifies CASSQERADTEAFF. This rearrangement joins TRBV4-2 to TRBJ1-1; D gene ambiguous. Germline CDR1 LGHNA, CDR2 YNFKEQ. V lost 0 bases and J lost 3, with 8 bases in between. The length of the CDR3 is 14 residues.

The chain couples TRBV7-6 to TRBJ1-5, with D unclear. The CDR3 runs to 13 residues. V was cut by 5 bases and J by 7 bases, with 12 bases left in between. Germline lookup yields CDR1 SGHVS and CDR2 FNYEAQ. CDR3 region: CASSRGPRQPQHF. The CDR3 bases are TGTGCCAGCAGCCGAGGACCACGGCAGCCCCAGCATTTT.

This clonotype was observed a few times. The chain recombines TRBV20-1 with TRBJ2-4; D is ambiguous. The CDR3 runs 16 residues. Trimming stripped 0 bases from V and 0 bases from J, with 12 bases between. Germline V gene lookup returns CDR1 DFQATT and CDR2 SNEGSKA (reference sequence). This CDR3 is CSARDTLTGAKNIQYF. CDR3 coding DNA: TGCAGTGCTAGAGATACCTTAACGGGAGCCAAAAACATTCAGTACTTC.

In its sample, this clonotype was seen a few times. The V and J genes are TRBV6-1 and TRBJ2-3; D may be TRBD1 or TRBD2 (5 bases each). The germline V gene encodes CDR1 MNHNS and CDR2 SASEGT. V shed 2 bases and J shed 4 bases, with 13 bases lying between them. This CDR3 region has 15 residues. CDR3 in DNA: TGTGCCAGCAGTGAATTGGGGCTAGCAGCAGATACGCAGTATTTT. Encoded protein: CASSELGLAADTQYF.

The chain uses TRBV4-2 and TRBJ2-7; possible D gene TRBD2, 6 bases. The V gene's germline CDR1 is LGHNA and CDR2 YNFKEQ. Trimming pared 1 base from V and 2 bases from J, leaving 12 bases between. This CDR3 is 15 amino acids long. The CDR3 loop reads CASSQGREVAYEQYF. The CDR3 DNA sequence: TGTGCCAGCAGCCAAGGGAGGGAGGTAGCCTACGAGCAGTACTTC.

This clonotype came up a few times. The chain links TRBV7-2 to TRBJ2-5; perhaps TRBD1 as D (5 bases). The V gene's germline CDR1 is SGHTA and CDR2 FQGNSA. The CDR3 is made up of 14 amino acids. V was clipped by 5 bases and J by 1 base, with 11 bases between them. For the CDR3, the DNA is TGTGCCAGCAGCCCTTACGACAGCCAAGAGACCCAGTACTTC. It encodes CASSPYDSQETQYF.

The chain has TRBV5-4 and TRBJ1-4, with D maybe TRBD1 (5 bases). Looked up from germline, CDR1 is SGHNT and CDR2 is YYREEE (reference sequence). This CDR3 is built from 13 residues. The V end was cut by 3 bases, the J end by 4 bases, with 7 bases between. CDR3 DNA sequence: TGTGCCAGCAGCTCGCAGGGTAATGAAAAACTGTTTTTT. Translating it yields CASSSQGNEKLFF.

The chain has TRBV27 and TRBJ2-5; D may match TRBD1 or TRBD2 (5 bases each). In germline, CDR1 is MNHEY, CDR2 SMNVEV (reference sequence). The CDR3 runs to 15 residues. V lost 5 bases and J lost 4, with 17 bases in between. The CDR3 bases are TGTGCCAGCAGTACTCGCGAGGGGTCTGGAGAGACCCAGTACTTC. Amino acid sequence: CASSTREGSGETQYF.